The clone carrying this T cell receptor beta chain was counted many times. Thyroid surgery took place with no prior treatment in any patient. TCRdb re-called the PCR reads with MiXCR. Of some 20,000 clones in the sample, about a quarter were seen once. This entry comes from a study of metastatic and nonmetastatic thyroid tumors. The germline V gene encodes CDR1 SGHTA and CDR2 FQGNSA. The CDR3 is 14 amino acids. The V gene lost 1 base and the J gene lost 8 bases, with 12 bases spanning the gap. The chain carries TRBV7-2 and TRBJ2-1; tentatively, D is TRBD2 (5 bases). This TCR derives from a female donor with papillary thyroid cancer or a benign thyroid nodule (not recorded which). Some clones in this sample may be carry-over from other donors' samples. Sequencing was carried out using blood. This CDR3 reads CASSLGGSSDEQFF. The DNA of the CDR3 is TGTGCCAGCAGCTTAGGAGGCAGTAGCGATGAGCAGTTCTTC.